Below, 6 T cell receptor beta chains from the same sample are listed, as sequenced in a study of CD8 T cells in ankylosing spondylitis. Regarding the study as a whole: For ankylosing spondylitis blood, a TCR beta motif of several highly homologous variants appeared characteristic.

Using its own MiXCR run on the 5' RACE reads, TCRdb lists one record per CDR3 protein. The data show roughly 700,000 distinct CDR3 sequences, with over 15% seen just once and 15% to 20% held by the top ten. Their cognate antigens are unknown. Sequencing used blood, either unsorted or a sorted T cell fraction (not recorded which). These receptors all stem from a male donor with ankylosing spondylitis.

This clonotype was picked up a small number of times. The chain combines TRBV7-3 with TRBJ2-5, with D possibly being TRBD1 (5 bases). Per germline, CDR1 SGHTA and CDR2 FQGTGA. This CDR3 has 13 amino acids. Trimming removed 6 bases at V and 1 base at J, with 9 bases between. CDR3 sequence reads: CASRKTAQETQYF. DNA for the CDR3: TGTGCCAGCAGAAAGACAGCCCAAGAGACCCAGTACTTC.

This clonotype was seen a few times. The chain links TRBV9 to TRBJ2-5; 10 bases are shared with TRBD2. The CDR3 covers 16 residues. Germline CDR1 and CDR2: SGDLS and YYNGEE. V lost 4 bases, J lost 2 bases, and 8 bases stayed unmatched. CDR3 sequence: CASSPGTSAPQETQYF. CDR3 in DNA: TGTGCCAGCAGCCCCGGGACTAGCGCCCCTCAAGAGACCCAGTACTTC. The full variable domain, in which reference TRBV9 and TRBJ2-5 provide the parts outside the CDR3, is DSGVTQTPKHLITATGQRVTLRCSPRSGDLSVYWYQQSLDQGLQFLIQYYNGEERAKGNILERFSAQQFPDLHSELNLSSLELGDSALYFCASSPGTSAPQETQYFGPGTRLLVL.

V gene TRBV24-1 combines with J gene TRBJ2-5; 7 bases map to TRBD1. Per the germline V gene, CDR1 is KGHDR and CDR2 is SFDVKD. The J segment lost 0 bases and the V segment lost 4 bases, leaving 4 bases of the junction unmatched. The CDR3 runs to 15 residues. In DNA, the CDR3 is TGTGCCACCAGTGAGACAGGGCGGGACCAAGAGACCCAGTACTTC. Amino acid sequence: CATSETGRDQETQYF.

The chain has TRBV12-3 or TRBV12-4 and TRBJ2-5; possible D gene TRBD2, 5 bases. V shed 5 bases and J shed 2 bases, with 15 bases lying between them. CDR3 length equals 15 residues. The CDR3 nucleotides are TGTGCCAGCAGTAAACTCCGGGATCTACAAGAGACCCAGTACTTC. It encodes CASSKLRDLQETQYF.

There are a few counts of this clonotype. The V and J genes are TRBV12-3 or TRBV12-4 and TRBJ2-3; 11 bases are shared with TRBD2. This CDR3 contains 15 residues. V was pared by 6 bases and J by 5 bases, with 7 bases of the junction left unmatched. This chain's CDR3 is CASRRSGGAGDTQYF. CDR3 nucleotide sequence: TGTGCCAGCAGACGTAGCGGGGGGGCCGGAGATACGCAGTATTTT.

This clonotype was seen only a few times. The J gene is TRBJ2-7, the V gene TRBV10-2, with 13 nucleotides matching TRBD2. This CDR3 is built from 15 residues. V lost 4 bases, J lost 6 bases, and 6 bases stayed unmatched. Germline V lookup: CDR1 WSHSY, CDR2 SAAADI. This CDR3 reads CASSGLAGGGGEQYF. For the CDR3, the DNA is TGCGCCAGCAGTGGACTAGCGGGAGGCGGTGGCGAGCAGTACTTC.